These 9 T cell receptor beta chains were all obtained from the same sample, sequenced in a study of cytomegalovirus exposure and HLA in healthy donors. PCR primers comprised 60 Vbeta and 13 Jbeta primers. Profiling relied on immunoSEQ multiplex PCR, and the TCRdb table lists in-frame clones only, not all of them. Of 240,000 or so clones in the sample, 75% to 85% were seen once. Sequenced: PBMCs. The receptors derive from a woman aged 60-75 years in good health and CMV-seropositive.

The CDR3 loop is CASSQLDQETQYF. The CDR3 nucleotides are TGTGCCAGCAGCCAACTAGATCAAGAGACCCAGTACTTC. The rearrangement links TRBV14 to TRBJ2-5; no reliable D call. This CDR3 spans 13 amino acids. Between the trimmed V and J ends, which lost 2 bases and 2 bases, there was a span of 6 bases. Germline V gene sequence: CDR1 SGHDN, CDR2 FVKESK.

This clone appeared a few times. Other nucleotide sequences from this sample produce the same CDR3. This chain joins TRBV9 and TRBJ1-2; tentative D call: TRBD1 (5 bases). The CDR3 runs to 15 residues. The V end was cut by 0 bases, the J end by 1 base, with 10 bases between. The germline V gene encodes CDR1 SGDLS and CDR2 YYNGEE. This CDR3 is CASSVEEGSNYGYTF. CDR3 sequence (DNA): TGTGCCAGCAGCGTAGAGGAGGGGAGTAACTATGGCTACACCTTC.

The CDR3 DNA reads as TGTGCCAGCAGCCCGATCACAGGGGAGAATGAGCAGTTCTTC. Protein sequence: CASSPITGENEQFF. The chain combines TRBV7-9 with TRBJ2-1, with TRBD1 matching over 7 bases. Germline V gene sequence: CDR1 SEHNR, CDR2 FQNEAQ (reference sequence). The V segment lost 5 bases and the J segment 7 bases; nucleotides outside the gene matches: 8. The CDR3 extends over 14 amino acids.

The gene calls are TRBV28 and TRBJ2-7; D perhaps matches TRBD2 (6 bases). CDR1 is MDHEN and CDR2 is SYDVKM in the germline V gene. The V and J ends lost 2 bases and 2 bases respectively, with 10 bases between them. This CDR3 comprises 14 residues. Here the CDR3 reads CASSLGGGTYEQYF. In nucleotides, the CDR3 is TGTGCCAGCAGTTTAGGGGGAGGCACCTACGAGCAGTACTTC.

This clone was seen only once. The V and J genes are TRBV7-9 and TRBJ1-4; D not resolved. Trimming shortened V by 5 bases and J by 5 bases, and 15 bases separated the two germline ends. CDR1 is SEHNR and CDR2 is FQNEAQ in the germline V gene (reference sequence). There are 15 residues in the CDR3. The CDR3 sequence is CASSPAVNGNEKLFF. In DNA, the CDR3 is TGTGCCAGCAGCCCGGCGGTAAATGGGAATGAAAAACTGTTTTTT.

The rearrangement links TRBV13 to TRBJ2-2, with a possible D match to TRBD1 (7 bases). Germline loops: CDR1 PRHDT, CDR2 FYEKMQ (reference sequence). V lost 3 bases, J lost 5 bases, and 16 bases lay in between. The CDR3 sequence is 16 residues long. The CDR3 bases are TGTGCCAGCAGCTTGGAGACAGGGAGGATAACCGGGGAGCTGTTTTTT. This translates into CASSLETGRITGELFF.

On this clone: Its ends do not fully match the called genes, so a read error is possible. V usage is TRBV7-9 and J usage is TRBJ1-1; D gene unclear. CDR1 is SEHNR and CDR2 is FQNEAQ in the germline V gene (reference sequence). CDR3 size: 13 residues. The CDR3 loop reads CSSSLSGVGEAFF. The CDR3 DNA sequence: TGTTCCAGCAGCTTATCCGGGGTGGGTGAAGCTTTCTTT.

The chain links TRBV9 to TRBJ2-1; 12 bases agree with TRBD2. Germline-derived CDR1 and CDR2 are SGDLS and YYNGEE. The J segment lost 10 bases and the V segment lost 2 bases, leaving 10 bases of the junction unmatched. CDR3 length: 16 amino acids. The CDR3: CASSVEASGRAGEQFF. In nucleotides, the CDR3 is TGTGCCAGCAGCGTTGAGGCTAGCGGGAGGGCGGGGGAGCAGTTCTTC.

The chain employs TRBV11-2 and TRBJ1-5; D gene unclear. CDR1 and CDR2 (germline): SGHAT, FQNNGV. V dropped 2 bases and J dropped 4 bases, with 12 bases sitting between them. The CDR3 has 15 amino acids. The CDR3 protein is CASSLMGRENQPQHF. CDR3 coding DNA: TGTGCCAGCAGCTTAATGGGGAGGGAGAATCAGCCCCAGCATTTT. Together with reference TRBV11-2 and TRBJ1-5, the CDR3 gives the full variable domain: EAGVAQSPRYKIIEKRQSVAFWCNPISGHATLYWYQQILGQGPKLLIQFQNNGVVDDSQLPKDRFSAERLKGVDSTLKIQPAKLEDSAVYLCASSLMGRENQPQHFGDGTRLSIL.